Following are 18 T cell receptor beta chains from one sample sequenced in a study of T-cell reconstitution after alpha-beta-depleted transplantation in children. Preparation of the TCRbeta library was carried out with unique molecular identifiers. From the PCR reads, TCRdb called clonotypes with MiXCR, one entry per CDR3 protein. The sample has about a million distinct CDR3 sequences, roughly 31% seen once. Sample: PBMCs, mostly from graft donor cells, taken 360 days after TCRalphabeta/CD19-depleted stem cell transplant. These receptors all stem from a boy in the first two years of life who had a stem cell transplant for SCID, so the T cells may come from the graft donor.

This clonotype was seen a few times. The genes are TRBV6-1 and TRBJ1-1; D remains unclear. V lost 3 bases and J 6 bases, leaving 11 bases between the germline ends. The CDR3 loop spans 13 amino acids. Germline V gene sequence: CDR1 MNHNS, CDR2 SASEGT. CDR3 coding DNA: TGTGCCAGCAGTGATGAGATTGCCTCTGAAGCTTTCTTT. This codes for CASSDEIASEAFF.

The genes are TRBV5-6 and TRBJ2-1; 9 bases agree with TRBD2. The germline gives CDR1 SGHDT, CDR2 YYEEEE. J gave up 3 bases and V 2 bases, and 9 bases lay outside the gene matches. The CDR3 loop spans 17 amino acids. This chain's CDR3 is CASSFRSSGAHYNEQFF. The DNA for the CDR3 is TGTGCCAGCAGCTTCAGGTCTAGCGGGGCCCACTACAATGAGCAGTTCTTC.

The gene calls are TRBV12-3 or TRBV12-4 and TRBJ2-5; weak D call: TRBD1 (5 bases). There are 16 residues in the CDR3. Trimming left V 5 bases short and J 4 bases short, with 20 bases between. This CDR3 is CASSIWPRQPPETQYF. Here the CDR3 DNA reads TGTGCCAGCAGTATATGGCCGAGACAGCCTCCAGAGACCCAGTACTTC.

Only a few counts were recorded for this clonotype. The rearrangement joins TRBV12-3 or TRBV12-4 to TRBJ2-7; 8 bases match TRBD1. The CDR3 sequence is 13 residues long. Trimming took 6 bases from V and 7 from J; bases not matched to a gene: 8. The CDR3 reads CASRRTGTWEQYF. The CDR3 bases are TGTGCCAGCAGGCGGACAGGGACGTGGGAGCAGTACTTC.

DNA of the CDR3: TGTGCCATCTCCCGGGGTAGCGGGGCACTCAACACCGGGGAGCTGTTTTTT. It translates to CAISRGSGALNTGELFF. The chain recombines TRBV10-3 with TRBJ2-2; TRBD2 agrees at 8 bases. This CDR3 is built from 17 residues. CDR1 is ENHRY, CDR2 SYGVKD, per germline. J was trimmed by 2 bases and V by 8 bases; bases with no gene match: 13.

The chain is built from TRBV20-1 and TRBJ1-2; tentative D call: TRBD1 (6 bases). Trimming cost V 5 bases and J 4 bases, with 17 bases left between them. The CDR3 length is 14 residues. Per the germline V gene, CDR1 is DFQATT and CDR2 is SNEGSKA (reference sequence). The CDR3 here is CSASWTVGTYGYTF. The DNA of the CDR3 is TGCAGTGCTTCTTGGACAGTTGGGACCTATGGCTACACCTTC.

This chain uses TRBV4-3 with TRBJ2-3, with 7 bases fitting TRBD2. This CDR3 comprises 17 residues. J was trimmed by 2 bases and V by 0 bases; bases with no gene match: 8. The germline V gene encodes CDR1 LGHNA and CDR2 YSLEER. The chain's CDR3 is CASSQDPEGGVTDTQYF. The DNA for the CDR3 is TGCGCCAGCAGCCAAGATCCGGAGGGAGGGGTCACAGATACGCAGTATTTT.

The genes are TRBV7-9 and TRBJ2-3; D remains unclear. CDR3 length: 15 amino acids. Germline assignment: CDR1 SEHNR and CDR2 FQNEAQ (reference sequence). V was cut by 5 bases and J by 0 bases, with 12 bases left in between. CDR3 in amino acids: CASSRGWDSTDTQYF. Here the CDR3 DNA reads TGTGCCAGCAGCCGAGGTTGGGATAGCACAGATACGCAGTATTTT.

The table lists this clonotype with a few counts. The V and J genes are TRBV6-2 or TRBV6-3 and TRBJ2-7; maybe TRBD1 (6 bases). Trimming shortened V by 6 bases and J by 9 bases, and 12 bases separated the two germline ends. The CDR3 covers 11 residues. The germline V gene encodes CDR1 MNHEY and CDR2 SVGEGT. The DNA of the CDR3 is TGTGCCAGCAGCAGGGACATTCGGCAGTACTTC. Its protein is CASSRDIRQYF.

J is TRBJ1-4 and V is TRBV12-3 or TRBV12-4, with TRBD1 as a possible D gene (6 bases). This CDR3 contains 15 residues. Trimming cost V 8 bases and J 7 bases, with 20 bases left between them. The CDR3 reads CASSPPQGLGEKLFF. The CDR3 region has the DNA TGTGCCAGCTCCCCCCCACAGGGTCTGGGTGAAAAACTGTTTTTT.

Many counts were recorded for this clonotype. J is TRBJ2-7 and V is TRBV2; D might be TRBD2 (7 bases). Germline CDR1 SNHLY, CDR2 FYNNEI. The CDR3 loop spans 15 amino acids. Between the trimmed V and J ends, which lost 3 bases and 0 bases, there was a span of 12 bases. CDR3 amino acids: CASSEGGLSSYEQYF. CDR3 DNA sequence: TGTGCCAGCAGTGAGGGGGGGCTCAGCTCCTACGAGCAGTACTTC.

This clonotype was seen a single time. The J gene is TRBJ2-1, the V gene TRBV30, with a possible D match to TRBD2 (6 bases). The CDR3 totals 14 residues. Germline V lookup: CDR1 GTSNPN, CDR2 SVGIG (reference sequence). V lost 0 bases and J 10 bases, leaving 16 bases between the germline ends. The CDR3 DNA reads TGTGCCTGGAGTGTTGGGCTAGCGATTGGGGAGCAGTTCTTC. This sequence encodes CAWSVGLAIGEQFF.

This clonotype was detected a few times. The chain couples TRBV6-1 to TRBJ1-4; TRBD1 matches 9 bases. Germline-derived CDR1 and CDR2 are MNHNS and SASEGT. V lost 0 bases and J lost 7; bases outside the gene matches: 3. CDR3 length: 15 amino acids. The CDR3 nucleotides are TGTGCCAGCAGTGAAGCGGGGACAGGGAGTGAAAAACTGTTTTTT. Translating it yields CASSEAGTGSEKLFF.

The J gene is TRBJ2-5, the V gene TRBV12-3 or TRBV12-4; 12 bases map to TRBD2. V trimming: 2 bases; J trimming: 7 bases; junction bases outside the gene matches: 8. The CDR3 sequence is 16 residues long. The CDR3 reads CASSLTASGGVRTQYF. In nucleotides, the CDR3 is TGTGCCAGCAGTTTAACGGCTAGCGGGGGGGTCAGGACCCAGTACTTC.

This clonotype was counted at least ten times. The chain has TRBV5-1 and TRBJ2-2, with 7 bases that match TRBD2. V lost 0 bases, J lost 2 bases, and 4 bases stayed unmatched. The CDR3 is 16 amino acids. Germline CDR1 reads SGHRS; CDR2 reads YFSETQ. CDR3 region: CASSLGLAPNTGELFF. CDR3 nucleotides: TGCGCCAGCAGCTTGGGACTAGCCCCTAACACCGGGGAGCTGTTTTTT.

The V and J genes are TRBV20-1 and TRBJ2-3, with a possible D match to TRBD2 (5 bases). Trimming removed 5 bases at V and 3 bases at J, with 18 bases between. Germline loops: CDR1 DFQATT, CDR2 SNEGSKA (reference sequence). The CDR3 extends over 15 amino acids. The CDR3 nucleotides read TGCAGTGCTCCCCCGGAATCCGGGGAAACAGATACGCAGTATTTT. Translating gives CSAPPESGETDTQYF.

The chain carries TRBV3-1 and TRBJ2-5; TRBD2 matches at 10 bases. The CDR3 covers 15 residues. V trimming: 2 bases; J trimming: 5 bases; junction bases outside the gene matches: 5. Germline V gives CDR1 LGHDT, CDR2 YNNKEL (reference sequence). The CDR3 DNA sequence: TGTGCCAGCAGCCAAAATCCGGGACTAGCGGAGACCCAGTACTTC. This translates into CASSQNPGLAETQYF.

The chain has TRBV2 and TRBJ2-2; possible D gene TRBD2, 6 bases. With 4 bases removed from V and 4 bases from J, the gap between germline ends came to 16 bases. CDR1 and CDR2 from the germline V gene are SNHLY and FYNNEI. CDR3 length: 16 amino acids. The CDR3 DNA follows: TGTGCCAGCAGTGGTCAAGGAGGGCGCGTCACCGGGGAGCTGTTTTTT. It is translated as CASSGQGGRVTGELFF.